This TCR beta chain was sequenced in a study of shared T cell receptors in the human thymus. This CDR3 contains 15 residues. V gave up 8 bases and J gave up 0 bases, with 14 bases separating them. Germline V gives CDR1 LNHDA, CDR2 SQIVND (reference sequence). Some clones are missing from TCRdb's copy, which holds only in-frame ones; the method was immunoSEQ multiplex PCR. The repertoire consists of hundreds of thousands of clones, with over 75% occurring once and the leading ten covering approximately 0.011%. This sample was shared with a second study, whose subject was human thymus T cells. That study reports: Thymus pieces cut out during corrective heart surgery were the tissue that was used. What appeared biased in thymic and blood repertoires was the usage of V and J genes.

The genes are TRBV19 and TRBJ2-1, with a tentative D call TRBD2 (6 bases). Sequenced sample: thymocytes. The TCR originated in a boy younger than two with a congenital heart defect. The CDR3 reads CASSTGLGSYNEQFF. CDR3 DNA sequence: TGTGCCAGTTCCACGGGACTGGGCTCCTACAATGAGCAGTTCTTC.